A selection of T cell receptor beta chains follows, all from one sample in a study of resident and recirculating memory T cells in vitiligo. Produced via immunoSEQ multiplex PCR; TCRdb's table is partial and in-frame only. The data hold 40,000 to 45,000 clones, with about nine tenths observed a single time. Sequenced: blood. These TCRs come from a male donor with vitiligo. CDR3s include the opening cysteine and the closing phenylalanine or tryptophan. D genes are given only for firm matches. Only part of the rows carry a size: once, few, many, or a class if the clone is expanded.

V gene: TRBV5-6
clone size: .
J gene: TRBJ1-1
D gene: .
CDR3 DNA: TGTGCCAGCAGCCCGGGGACATTTGGAGACGCTTTCTTT
CDR3 protein: CASSPGTFGDAFF

V gene: TRBV18
clone size: .
J gene: TRBJ2-1
D gene: .
CDR3 DNA: TGTGCCAGCTCACCAATCAGTGCCGATAACAATGAGCAGTTCTTC
CDR3 protein: CASSPISADNNEQFF

V gene: TRBV6-6
clone size: .
J gene: TRBJ1-1
D gene: .
CDR3 DNA: TGTGCCAGCAGTATACACCCGAACACTGAAGCTTTCTTT
CDR3 protein: CASSIHPNTEAFF

V gene: TRBV7-9
clone size: .
J gene: TRBJ2-5
D gene: .
CDR3 DNA: TGTGCCAGCAGCACTAGTTGGGGTACTGAGACCCAGTACTTC
CDR3 protein: CASSTSWGTETQYF

V gene: TRBV9
clone size: once
J gene: TRBJ1-6
D gene: .
CDR3 DNA: TGTGCCAGCAGCGTAGGTGGGGCGCGTTCACCCCTCCACTTT
CDR3 protein: CASSVGGARSPLHF

V gene: TRBV9
clone size: .
J gene: TRBJ2-2
D gene: .
CDR3 DNA: TGTGCCAGCAGCGGGTTAGGACTGACTACCGGGGAGCTGTTTTTT
CDR3 protein: CASSGLGLTTGELFF

V gene: TRBV9
clone size: .
J gene: TRBJ2-7
D gene: TRBD2
CDR3 DNA: TGTGCCAGCAGCGCCGGGACTAGCCCGGCAAGCTACGAGCAGTACTTC
CDR3 protein: CASSAGTSPASYEQYF

V gene: TRBV4-2
clone size: .
J gene: TRBJ1-5
D gene: .
CDR3 DNA: TGTGCCAGCAGCCAGACAGGCGGTCAGCCCCAGCATTTT
CDR3 protein: CASSQTGGQPQHF

V gene: TRBV30
clone size: .
J gene: TRBJ1-4
D gene: .
CDR3 DNA: TGTGCCTCCCCGGGGGGAGCGGAAAAACTGTTTTTT
CDR3 protein: CASPGGAEKLFF

V gene: TRBV7-2
clone size: .
J gene: TRBJ2-7
D gene: .
CDR3 DNA: TGTGCCAGCAGTATTCAGGGCGCCCTCCCCTACGAGCAGTACTTC
CDR3 protein: CASSIQGALPYEQYF

V gene: TRBV4-1
clone size: .
J gene: TRBJ2-7
D gene: .
CDR3 DNA: TGCGCCAGCAGCCCCAGTGGTGTGGGGCCCTACGAGCAGTACTTC
CDR3 protein: CASSPSGVGPYEQYF

V gene: TRBV20-1
clone size: .
J gene: TRBJ2-3
D gene: .
CDR3 DNA: TGCAGTGCCCCCAGGGATACGCAGTATTTT
CDR3 protein: CSAPRDTQYF